A selection of T cell receptor beta chains follows, all from one sample in a study of T cell repertoires in cytomegalovirus infection. Each CDR3 protein is one row after TCRdb ran MiXCR on the reads. The repertoire has about 920,000 distinct CDR3 sequences, around a third of them found once; the top ten carry more than 13%. What these receptors recognize is not known. Specimen: cultured CD8+ T cells from PBMCs, collected from culture after CMV antigen stimulation. Receptors originate from a human donor in good health (CMV status not recorded). Some clones in this sample may be carry-over from other donors' samples. CDR3s include the opening cysteine and the closing phenylalanine or tryptophan. The D gene is left open where the match is weak. Some rows have no size entry. The others give once, few or many, or a class for an expanded clone.

j_call clone_size v_call d_call cdr3_nt cdr3_aa
TRBJ2-2 . TRBV11-2 TRBD2 TGTGCCAGCAGCTTAGATCTAGCGGAGTACACCGGGGAGCTGTTTTTT CASSLDLAEYTGELFF
TRBJ1-6 many TRBV7-8 TRBD1 TGTGCCAGCAGCTGGGGACAGGGGGCTAATTCACCCCTCCACTTT CASSWGQGANSPLHF
TRBJ2-1 . TRBV27 . TGTGCCAGCAGTTTCAGTACAGGCCATCTCAATGAGCAGTTCTTC CASSFSTGHLNEQFF
TRBJ1-1 . TRBV19 . TGTGCCAGTAGTGAAGGGACGAACACTGAAGCTTTCTTT CASSEGTNTEAFF
TRBJ2-1 . TRBV7-9 TRBD2 TGTGCCAGCAGCTCCCGCGGGGCGGGGGACTACAATGAGCAGTTCTTC CASSSRGAGDYNEQFF
TRBJ2-1 few TRBV7-2 TRBD2 TGTGCCAGCAGCTTGTGGACTAGCGGGGGGGCTTGGGAGCAGTTCTTC CASSLWTSGGAWEQFF
TRBJ1-1 . TRBV5-4 . TGTGCCAGCAGCGAAATACAGGGACCGAACACTGAAGCTTTCTTT CASSEIQGPNTEAFF
TRBJ2-1 few TRBV6-6 . TGTGCCAGCAGTTACGAGGGGAACTCGTTCAATGAGCAGTTCTTC CASSYEGNSFNEQFF
TRBJ1-1 . TRBV28 . TGTGCCAGTAGACCACAGGAAAAGGTCACTGAAGCTTTCTTT CASRPQEKVTEAFF
TRBJ2-5 . TRBV27 . TGTGCCAGCAGTTCTTCCGATGGGGAGACGGTGGAAGAGACCCAGTACTTC CASSSSDGETVEETQYF
TRBJ1-4 . TRBV5-6 . TGTGCCAGCAGCCTGGACAAGAGAAGCGAAAAACTGTTTTTT CASSLDKRSEKLFF
TRBJ2-2 . TRBV6-2/TRBV6-3 . TGTGCCAGCAGTTATAGGAGTCCGAACACCGGGGAGCTGTTTTTT CASSYRSPNTGELFF
TRBJ2-3 few TRBV27 TRBD2 TGTACCAGCAGTTTATACCTGGGGGGGGATACGCAGTATTTT CTSSLYLGGDTQYF
TRBJ2-5 many TRBV2 TRBD2 TGTGCCAGCAGTGAGACACTAGCGGGGGGCGAGACCCAGTACTTC CASSETLAGGETQYF
TRBJ2-2 . TRBV7-6 . TGTGCCAGCATCACGGAAGGCGGGGCGTCGAACACCGGGGAGCTGTTTTTT CASITEGGASNTGELFF
TRBJ1-2 . TRBV6-5 TRBD1 TGTGCCAGCACCAGAGGGGAAGAGCGGACAGGAGATGGCTACACCTTC CASTRGEERTGDGYTF
TRBJ2-1 . TRBV7-3 . TGTGCCAGCAGCTTAAGTATCAGGGGCCAAATGGGTGAGCAGTTCTTC CASSLSIRGQMGEQFF
TRBJ2-7 . TRBV6-1 . TGTGCCAGCAGGGGACTTATTACCTACGAGCAGTACTTC CASRGLITYEQYF
TRBJ2-3 many TRBV14 TRBD1 TGTGCCAGCAGCCTGATCGCATCGCCAGGGGGCTACCTCACAGATACGCAGTATTTT CASSLIASPGGYLTDTQYF
TRBJ2-3 . TRBV6-8 . TGTGCCAGCAGTTACTCAACTCAATCAAGGCCCACAGATACGCAGTATTTT CASSYSTQSRPTDTQYF
TRBJ2-7 many TRBV7-2 TRBD2 TGTGCCAGCAGCTTTCGGGGGGAGCGGGGGCTGTACGAGCAGTACTTC CASSFRGERGLYEQYF
TRBJ1-5 few TRBV7-8 TRBD1 TGTGCCAGCAGCCCACAGGGGAACTTTTATAGCAATCAGCCCCAGCATTTT CASSPQGNFYSNQPQHF
TRBJ2-2 . TRBV6-5 . TGTGCCAGCAGCTCGGGGTACGCGAACACCGGGGAGCTGTTTTTT CASSSGYANTGELFF
TRBJ1-5 many TRBV7-8 . TGTGCCAGCAGCACCTCGACAGGATCTCAGCCCCAGCATTTT CASSTSTGSQPQHF
TRBJ2-7 once TRBV20-1 TRBD1 TGCAGTGCTAGAGAAGGGACAGGGGATATCGAGCAGTACTTC CSAREGTGDIEQYF
TRBJ1-1 . TRBV7-9 . TGTGCCAGCAGCACATTGAAGAGGGGGGCGGAAGGGACTGAAGCTTTCTTT CASSTLKRGAEGTEAFF
TRBJ1-5 . TRBV4-1 . TGCGCCAGCAGCCAACAGGCAAATCAGCCCCAGCATTTT CASSQQANQPQHF
TRBJ1-1 few TRBV19 . TGTGCCAGTAGTATTGGGGGGGGCCCAGCTTTCTTT CASSIGGGPAFF
TRBJ1-1 . TRBV12-5 TRBD1 TGTGCTAGTGGTTACATCGCCGGTACTGGGACAGGGCGGAACACTGAAGCTTTCTTT CASGYIAGTGTGRNTEAFF
TRBJ1-2 . TRBV9 TRBD1 TGTGCCAGCAGCGTAGGGGACAGCGTTGGCTATGGCTACACCTTC CASSVGDSVGYGYTF
TRBJ1-5 many TRBV12-3/TRBV12-4 TRBD1 TGTGCCAGCAGTTTCGTGACAGGGGCGCCCCCAAATCAGCCCCAGCATTTT CASSFVTGAPPNQPQHF
TRBJ1-1 few TRBV6-1 . TGTGCCAGCAGTGAATCTGGACCTGGGGACACTGAAGCTTTCTTT CASSESGPGDTEAFF
TRBJ2-5 . TRBV2 TRBD2 TGTGCCAGCAGTGAATGGGTAGCGGGGGGAAAGGCGGAAGAGACCCAGTACTTC CASSEWVAGGKAEETQYF
TRBJ1-1 few TRBV19 TRBD1 TGTGCCAGTAGTATGGGACAGCAGAACACTGAAGCTTTCTTT CASSMGQQNTEAFF
TRBJ2-3 . TRBV11-2 . TGTGCCAGCAGCTTAGGTAGGGACGCAGATACGCAGTATTTT CASSLGRDADTQYF
TRBJ2-5 . TRBV7-9 TRBD1 TGTACCAGCAGCCCGGGGACAGACAGAGCGGAGACCCAGTACTTC CTSSPGTDRAETQYF
TRBJ1-1 once TRBV4-1 . TGCGCCAGCAGCCAAGGCAGGGCAGGGGAACCTGAAGCTTTCTTT CASSQGRAGEPEAFF
TRBJ2-2 . TRBV27 . TGTGCCAGCAGCCCCGAAGGGGGCACCGGGGAGCTGTTTTTT CASSPEGGTGELFF
TRBJ2-1 few TRBV9 TRBD2 TGTGCCAGCAGCCCGCGACTAGCGGGGGAGTACAATGAGCAGTTCTTC CASSPRLAGEYNEQFF
TRBJ1-1 . TRBV4-3 . TGCGCCAGCAGCCAGCTAGGGGGTGGGGCTTTCTTT CASSQLGGGAFF
TRBJ2-2 . TRBV19 . TGTGCCAGTAGTGGGAAGATAAGTGCCGGGGAGCTGTTTTTT CASSGKISAGELFF
TRBJ1-5 many TRBV20-1 . TGCAGTGCTGAGATCGGCAATCAGCCCCAGCATTTT CSAEIGNQPQHF
TRBJ1-1 few TRBV6-5 . TGTGCCAGCAGTTACTCCGGACAGAGGGGAACTGAAGCTTTCTTT CASSYSGQRGTEAFF
TRBJ1-5 . TRBV6-1 . TGTGCCAGCACCGCGACTGGGATCAGCAATCAGCCCCAGCATTTT CASTATGISNQPQHF
TRBJ1-5 . TRBV4-2 TRBD1 TGTGCCAGCAGCCAAGATGGCAGGGGGGGGCCTCAGCCCCAGCATTTT CASSQDGRGGPQPQHF
TRBJ2-5 . TRBV7-9 TRBD1 TGTGCCAGCAGATCGGACAGGGGGCATTTCGGGGAGACCCAGTACTTC CASRSDRGHFGETQYF
TRBJ2-1 many TRBV7-6 TRBD1 TGTGCCAGCAGCTTAGCCTCGACAGGGGGAGGTGTCAATGAGCAGTTCTTC CASSLASTGGGVNEQFF
TRBJ1-5 once TRBV7-9 TRBD1 TGTGCCAGCAGCTCGGACAGGATGAGAAATCAGCCCCAGCATTTT CASSSDRMRNQPQHF
TRBJ1-5 . TRBV27 . TGTGTCAGCAGTTGGCAGGGTAGCAATCAGCCCCAGCATTTT CVSSWQGSNQPQHF
TRBJ1-2 few TRBV11-2 . TGTGCCAGCAGCTTAACTCCGCTTGAGGGCTACACCTTC CASSLTPLEGYTF
TRBJ1-1 many TRBV27 . TGTGCCAGCAGCTTGAGTGAGAACACTGAAGCTTTCTTT CASSLSENTEAFF
TRBJ2-1 few TRBV7-6 TRBD1 TGTGCCAGCGCGGCAGGGGGCTTTGCTGAGCAGTTCTTC CASAAGGFAEQFF
TRBJ2-3 many TRBV7-6 TRBD2 TGTGCCAGCAGCTCTCAACGGACTAGCGACACAGATACGCAGTATTTT CASSSQRTSDTDTQYF
TRBJ2-7 . TRBV12-3/TRBV12-4 . TGTGCCAGCAGATTTGACTGGGCCGAAAACGGCTACGAGCAGTACTTC CASRFDWAENGYEQYF